The 17 T cell receptor beta chains presented below share a single source sample, sequenced in a study of radiation and T cells in renal cell carcinoma. Specified time point: baseline pretreatment blood. The treatment denotes: 15 Gy SBRT to primary tumor, nephrectomy 4 weeks later. The assay was immunoSEQ multiplex PCR, and TCRdb's table has in-frame clones only and misses some. Among about 49,000 clones listed, 65% to 90% were seen once. The source was blood, collected from a patient whose treatment included radiotherapy and nephrectomy. The receptors derive from a woman in her 70s with renal cell carcinoma.

The V gene is TRBV7-9, the J gene TRBJ2-5; 9 bases are a match to TRBD2. V dropped 8 bases and J dropped 4; count of bases not matched to a gene: 14. Per germline, CDR1 SEHNR and CDR2 FQNEAQ (reference sequence). This CDR3 region has 16 residues. The CDR3 loop reads CASAKLVAGGGETQYF. In nucleotides, the CDR3 is TGTGCCAGCGCCAAACTGGTGGCGGGAGGGGGAGAGACCCAGTACTTC.

The V gene is TRBV11-1, the J gene TRBJ2-3, with a possible D match to TRBD1 (6 bases). V was clipped by 4 bases and J by 2 bases, with 10 bases between them. The CDR3 has 14 amino acids. Germline values: CDR1 SGHAT, CDR2 FQDESV (reference sequence). CDR3 in amino acids: CASSSQGYTDTQYF. CDR3 in DNA: TGTGCCAGCAGCTCGCAGGGGTACACAGATACGCAGTATTTT.

The V gene is TRBV30, the J gene TRBJ2-7, with D possibly being TRBD2 (6 bases). This CDR3 region has 17 residues. Germline V lookup: CDR1 GTSNPN, CDR2 SVGIG (reference sequence). With 2 bases removed from V and 0 bases from J, the gap between germline ends came to 20 bases. The CDR3 coding sequence is TGTGCCTGGAGTAGGGTCAGAACAGGACTAAGCTCCTACGAGCAGTACTTC. It translates to CAWSRVRTGLSSYEQYF.

This clone was recorded once. CDR3: CASSLTTVGAPSEQYF. The CDR3, as DNA: TGCGCCAGCAGCTTAACCACGGTGGGGGCCCCCTCCGAGCAGTACTTC. The chain links TRBV5-1 to TRBJ2-7; tentatively, D is TRBD1 (6 bases). Germline V gene lookup returns CDR1 SGHRS and CDR2 YFSETQ. The CDR3 consists of 16 residues. V lost 2 bases and J 6 bases, leaving 21 bases between the germline ends.

V gene TRBV7-7 combines with J gene TRBJ2-1, with 9 bases that match TRBD1. Germline V gene lookup returns CDR1 SSHAT and CDR2 FNYEAQ (reference sequence). After removal of 4 bases from V and 7 bases from J, the junction contained 5 bases not matched to a gene. The CDR3 is 14 amino acids. CDR3: CASSSGQGLNEQFF. In nucleotides, the CDR3 is TGTGCCAGCAGCTCGGGACAGGGTTTGAATGAGCAGTTCTTC. Full variable domain (remainder filled in from reference TRBV7-7 and TRBJ2-1): GAGVSQSPRYKVTKRGQDVTLRCDPISSHATLYWYQQALGQGPEFLTYFNYEAQPDKSGLPSDRFSAERPEGSISTLTIQRTEQRDSAMYRCASSSGQGLNEQFFGPGTRLTVL.

The rearrangement uses TRBV10-3 and TRBJ2-3; 10 bases are shared with TRBD2. The CDR3 is made up of 15 amino acids. V lost 2 bases to trimming and J lost 6 bases; unmatched junction nucleotides: 5. Germline V gives CDR1 ENHRY, CDR2 SYGVKD. CDR3 DNA sequence: TGTGCCATCAGTGAGACTAGCGGGGTAGGTGATACGCAGTATTTT. The encoded protein is CAISETSGVGDTQYF.

This chain joins TRBV10-3 and TRBJ2-7; possible D gene TRBD1, 5 bases. The length of the CDR3 is 15 residues. V was pared by 11 bases and J by 1 base, with 21 bases between. Germline loops: CDR1 ENHRY, CDR2 SYGVKD. Here the CDR3 reads CAVLGPQNGSYEQYF. The CDR3 DNA is TGTGCCGTCCTGGGGCCCCAGAATGGGTCCTACGAGCAGTACTTC.

This clone came up a few times. The J gene is TRBJ1-1, the V gene TRBV30; D is possibly TRBD1 (6 bases). CDR1 GTSNPN and CDR2 SVGIG come from the germline V gene (reference sequence). This CDR3 contains 13 residues. Trimming stripped 7 bases from V and 1 base from J, with 13 bases between. The CDR3 bases are TGTGCCTCGAAGGGGGGGACGAACACTGAAGCTTTCTTT. Protein product: CASKGGTNTEAFF.

V is TRBV7-3 and J is TRBJ1-2; D ambiguous. V was clipped by 4 bases and J by 6 bases, with 12 bases between them. CDR3 length: 13 amino acids. The germline CDR1 and CDR2 sequences are SGHTA and FQGTGA. The CDR3 DNA is TGTGCCAGCAGCTCGGTCGGAGAGGATGGCTACACCTTC. Its translation is CASSSVGEDGYTF.

The CDR3 region has the DNA TGTGCCAGCAGCTTAGGTCGGACACCTGGGAACACTGAAGCTTTCTTT. This encodes CASSLGRTPGNTEAFF. The chain has TRBV7-2 and TRBJ1-1; weak D call: TRBD1 (5 bases). The V gene's germline CDR1 is SGHTA and CDR2 FQGNSA. The CDR3 length is 16 residues. Trimming pared 1 base from V and 1 base from J, leaving 13 bases between.

This clone occurred once. The chain has TRBV5-5 and TRBJ1-1; no definite D call. In germline, CDR1 is SGHKS, CDR2 YYEKEE (reference sequence). This CDR3 spans 14 amino acids. Trimming took off 1 base at V and 1 base at J, with 8 bases between the two ends. CDR3 nucleotide sequence: TGTGCCAGCAGCTTGCAGGTCGGGAACACTGAAGCTTTCTTT. Its protein product is CASSLQVGNTEAFF.

The genes are TRBV7-2 and TRBJ2-7, with D perhaps given as TRBD1 or TRBD2 (7 bases each). CDR3 size: 14 residues. Germline values: CDR1 SGHTA, CDR2 FQGNSA. V lost 5 bases, J lost 9 bases, and 20 bases lay in between. The CDR3 nucleotides are TGTGCCAGCAGCCCAGGGGGGGAGGGCGTAATGCAGTACTTC. It codes for CASSPGGEGVMQYF.

This chain uses TRBV10-2 with TRBJ2-1, with 13 bases aligning to TRBD2. CDR1 is WSHSY, CDR2 SAAADI, per germline. The V segment lost 3 bases and the J segment 7 bases; nucleotides outside the gene matches: 3. This CDR3 contains 15 residues. CDR3 DNA sequence: TGCGCCAGCAGTGAACTAGCGGGGGGGCCGAATGAGCAGTTCTTC. Translated: CASSELAGGPNEQFF.

The chain couples TRBV5-1 to TRBJ1-3; D is undetermined. The CDR3 spans 13 residues. Germline CDR1 SGHRS, CDR2 YFSETQ. The V gene lost 4 bases and the J gene lost 4 bases, with 9 bases spanning the gap. The chain's CDR3 is CASSPDIGNTIYF. The CDR3 DNA reads TGCGCCAGCAGCCCTGACATCGGAAACACCATATATTTT.

The chain is built from TRBV7-2 and TRBJ2-7; 12 bases fit TRBD1. Germline V gene lookup returns CDR1 SGHTA and CDR2 FQGNSA. The ends lost 1 base at V and 6 bases at J; junction bases unmatched: 7. CDR3 length: 16 residues. The CDR3 reads CASSLGSGQGAGEQYF. Here the CDR3 DNA reads TGTGCCAGCAGCTTAGGTTCGGGACAGGGGGCCGGCGAGCAGTACTTC.

The chain recombines TRBV7-3 with TRBJ1-1; D is possibly TRBD1 (5 bases). The CDR3 is 17 amino acids. Per germline, CDR1 SGHTA and CDR2 FQGTGA. The ends were cut back, 5 bases at V and 0 bases at J, with 19 bases in the middle. The CDR3 spells CASSLTGPPHMNTEAFF. The CDR3 nucleotides read TGTGCCAGCAGCCTCACGGGGCCTCCTCACATGAACACTGAAGCTTTCTTT.

The chain is built from TRBV19 and TRBJ1-4; D remains unclear. The CDR3 is 15 residues long. Germline V gene data show CDR1 as LNHDA and CDR2 as SQIVND (reference sequence). V lost 1 base, J lost 3 bases, and 9 bases lay in between. The CDR3 is CASSIGILANEKLFF. DNA for the CDR3: TGTGCCAGTAGTATAGGGATTTTGGCTAATGAAAAACTGTTTTTT.